Below, 8 T cell receptor beta chains from the same sample are listed, as sequenced in a study of early T cells in non-severe SARS-CoV-2 infection. One entry per CDR3 protein, called by TCRdb with MiXCR from the 5' RACE reads. The sample has about 48,000 distinct CDR3 sequences; around 10% are singletons. The specimen was whole blood. The receptor source for this set is an adult who was a healthcare worker with PCR-confirmed SARS-CoV-2 infection or an uninfected control (not recorded which).

There are many counts of this clonotype. The DNA for the CDR3 is TGCGCCAGCAGTGGGGGACTAGCGGGTTCCTACAATGAGCAGTTCTTC. Amino acids: CASSGGLAGSYNEQFF. This rearrangement joins TRBV10-1 to TRBJ2-1; TRBD2 matches at 12 bases. The germline CDR1 and CDR2 sequences are WNHNN and SYGVQD (reference sequence). The V gene end was trimmed by 4 bases and the J gene end by 1 base; junction bases not matched to a gene: 2. The CDR3 consists of 16 residues.

This clonotype has at least ten counts. The rearrangement joins TRBV6-1 to TRBJ1-1; D gene uncertain. V lost 1 base and J lost 1, with 13 bases in between. Germline V gene data show CDR1 as MNHNS and CDR2 as SASEGT. The CDR3 is made up of 16 amino acids. The CDR3 DNA is TGTGCCAGCAGTGAAGGAGCTACCCCCGGGAACACTGAAGCTTTCTTT. Amino acids: CASSEGATPGNTEAFF.

This clonotype was seen many times. This chain connects TRBV12-3 or TRBV12-4 to TRBJ2-2; TRBD1 aligns across 7 bases. V lost 3 bases and J lost 5; bases outside the gene matches: 3. The CDR3 has 14 amino acids. The DNA of the CDR3 is TGTGCCAGCAGTTTGAGCAGGGGGACCGGGGAGCTGTTTTTT. Protein: CASSLSRGTGELFF.

This clonotype was observed at least ten times. The chain links TRBV3-1 to TRBJ2-5; no definite D call. Germline V CDR1 and CDR2: LGHDT, YNNKEL (reference sequence). The ends were cut back, 2 bases at V and 4 bases at J, with 5 bases in the middle. The CDR3 has 12 amino acids. In nucleotides, the CDR3 is TGTGCCAGCAGCCAAAGGCGAGAGACCCAGTACTTC. This encodes CASSQRRETQYF.

This clonotype showed up many times. V gene TRBV7-2 combines with J gene TRBJ1-1, with TRBD1 identical over 10 bases. V lost 0 bases to trimming and J lost 5 bases; unmatched junction nucleotides: 3. The CDR3 has 15 residues. Germline V gives CDR1 SGHTA, CDR2 FQGNSA. CDR3 sequence (DNA): TGTGCCAGCAGCTTAGCGACAGGGGGCTATACTGAAGCTTTCTTT. This encodes CASSLATGGYTEAFF. Together with reference TRBV7-2 and TRBJ1-1, the CDR3 gives the full variable domain: GAGVSQSPSNKVTEKGKDVELRCDPISGHTALYWYRQSLGQGLEFLIYFQGNSAPDKSGLPSDRFSAERTGGSVSTLTIQRTQQEDSAVYLCASSLATGGYTEAFFGQGTRLTVV.

The J gene is TRBJ2-2, the V gene TRBV5-6; D possibly corresponds to TRBD2 (6 bases). There are 17 residues in the CDR3. V lost 4 bases and J 3 bases, leaving 19 bases between the germline ends. The germline V gene encodes CDR1 SGHDT and CDR2 YYEEEE. The CDR3 region has the DNA TGTGCCAGCAGCCCAGCTGGACTACGGTTGGACACCGGGGAGCTGTTTTTT. Protein: CASSPAGLRLDTGELFF.

There are many counts of this clonotype. The chain couples TRBV19 to TRBJ1-4; D uncertain. The V end was cut by 1 base, the J end by 0 bases, with 3 bases between. Germline V gene lookup returns CDR1 LNHDA and CDR2 SQIVND (reference sequence). CDR3 size: 14 residues. The CDR3 nucleotides read TGTGCCAGTAGTATAGGTGCAACTAATGAAAAACTGTTTTTT. Its protein is CASSIGATNEKLFF.

This clonotype was observed a few times. The CDR3 nucleotides read TGTGCCAGCAGCCCCGGGCAGGGGGGCTATGGCTACACCTTC. It translates to CASSPGQGGYGYTF. This sequence joins TRBV6-5 and TRBJ1-2, with TRBD1 identical over 7 bases. The V and J ends lost 6 bases and 4 bases, in that order; junction bases with no gene match: 8. Looked up from germline, CDR1 is MNHEY and CDR2 is SVGAGI. This CDR3 has 14 residues.